This TCR beta chain emerged from a study of identical twins. This clonotype showed up just a few times. From the 5' RACE reads, TCRdb called clonotypes with MiXCR, one entry per CDR3 protein. This table holds hundreds of thousands of distinct CDR3 sequences, less than 10% found once. The V end lost 5 bases, the J end lost 1 base, and 11 bases lay between the germline ends. CDR1 and CDR2 from the germline V gene are DFQATT and SNEGSKA (reference sequence). This CDR3 comprises 13 residues. These data were also reused for a study on yellow fever vaccine responses in identical twins.

Sequences were obtained from PBMCs. The sequence was obtained from a woman aged 18-30 years in good health. The chain recombines TRBV20-1 with TRBJ1-1; maybe TRBD1 (5 bases). The CDR3 here is CSAVFQGNTEAFF. The CDR3 DNA reads as TGCAGTGCTGTCTTTCAGGGGAACACTGAAGCTTTCTTT.